This T cell receptor (beta chain) was sequenced during a study of blood T cell repertoires in COVID-19. Study context: Specimens from acute and convalescent COVID-19 originated in the United States, Italy and Spain.

In the original workflow: Amplification of reference gene primers provided the estimated nucleated cell counts. TCRdb keeps only in-frame clones here, not all; method: immunoSEQ multiplex PCR. The DNA gave D and trimming, while V, J and clone size come from that table. The profile shows approximately 130,000 clones, roughly 79% of them singletons. Germline CDR1 LNHNV, CDR2 YYDKDF (reference sequence). The CDR3 loop spans 17 amino acids. The V and J ends lost 1 base and 8 bases, in that order; junction bases with no gene match: 7. This chain joins TRBV15 and TRBJ2-1, with TRBD2 matching over 14 bases. The receptor comes from a human donor in a cohort sampled during active COVID-19. The sample was peripheral blood. The CDR3 bases are TGTGCCACCAGCAGAGCGGTTGGGACTAGCGGGGGCTATGAGCAGTTCTTC. It yields the protein CATSRAVGTSGGYEQFF.